The rows below give T cell receptor beta chains drawn from one sample of a study of cytomegalovirus exposure and HLA in healthy donors. The protocol was immunoSEQ multiplex PCR, while the TCRdb copy is restricted to in-frame clones and leaves out a portion. The table includes about 140,000 clones, 60% to 80% detected once. What was sequenced was PBMCs. These receptor sequences come from a man between 25 and 39 years old in good health and CMV-seronegative. CDR3s include the opening cysteine and the closing phenylalanine or tryptophan. Clone size is shown for a subset of rows, as once, few, many or a class of expanded clone.

j_call v_call clone_size cdr3_aa
TRBJ2-7 TRBV7-9 NA CASSGLAGGRPNSYEQYF
TRBJ1-3 TRBV27 NA CASSSTPDSSGNTIYF
TRBJ1-1 TRBV2 once CASSRQGQNTEAFF
TRBJ2-7 TRBV25-1 few CASSEAGRDEQYF
TRBJ2-1 TRBV25-1 NA CASRGRVTGTSDNEQFF
TRBJ1-2 TRBV28 NA CASSSPDFSYGYTF
TRBJ2-3 TRBV30 few CAWNPGTDTQYF
TRBJ2-2 TRBV21-1 NA CASSTPGLAANTGELFF
TRBJ2-3 TRBV5-8 NA CASRSQQGDTQYF
TRBJ2-5 TRBV5-1 NA CASSLVPSQETQYF
TRBJ1-2 TRBV6-1 NA CASSWGLWGYTF
TRBJ2-7 TRBV6-6 NA CASGKRDREAEQYF
TRBJ1-5 TRBV6-1 NA CASSVADRGRQPQHF
TRBJ2-7 TRBV6-1 NA CASSEGHGGSSSYEQYF
TRBJ2-1 TRBV18 few CASSPFMGGSSYNEQFF
TRBJ2-7 TRBV18 NA CASSQLQGQGGEQYF
TRBJ2-5 TRBV2 NA CASSGVSGAQETQYF
TRBJ1-5 TRBV7-9 NA CASSLTDNQPQHF
TRBJ2-3 TRBV25-1 NA CASSEGAGGSTDTQYF
TRBJ1-5 TRBV27 NA CASRPGGGAQHF
TRBJ2-3 TRBV28 NA CASSHRTSGRSNTQYF
TRBJ2-1 TRBV11-1 once CASSLLALAMGNEQFF
TRBJ2-7 TRBV2 NA CASSGQGFSYGQYF
TRBJ1-2 TRBV29-1 few CSVHTGANYGYTF
TRBJ2-7 TRBV27 NA CASSPRLVTGGEQYF
TRBJ2-3 TRBV13 NA CASSSAELTDTQYF
TRBJ2-3 TRBV6-5 NA CVVGLAGGDTQYF
TRBJ2-3 TRBV6-1 NA CASSAGSYPADTQYF
TRBJ1-1 TRBV18 few CASSPGRVSGMNTEAFF
TRBJ2-1 TRBV5-1 NA CASSLNTGIGNEQFF
TRBJ1-2 TRBV27 once CASSIKGWNGYTF
TRBJ2-1 TRBV7-3 NA CASSVGLPPYNEQFF
TRBJ1-1 TRBV6-1 NA CASRRTTTEAFF
TRBJ2-7 TRBV27 NA CASSIRQGIEYEQYF
TRBJ2-5 TRBV7-3 NA CASSPHRAGETQYF
TRBJ1-5 TRBV6-1 NA CASSAHGQATNQPQHF
TRBJ2-7 TRBV28 NA CASSSPYEQYF
TRBJ2-7 TRBV2 NA CASSRRDEQYF